Detailed here is one T cell receptor (beta chain). This receptor's antigen is unknown. The sample holds no much larger clone one base away, and base qualities are not on file. The record originates from a study of blood T cell repertoires in COVID-19 (dated by TCRdb to the early 2020s). Study-level background: The collaborator samples originated in the United States, Italy and Spain and spanned the acute and convalescent phases of COVID-19. The prospective study material was composed of cDNA or gDNA derived from T cells, B-cell-depleted T cells, or PBMCs. Deeply sampled blood TCRbeta repertoires from subjects exposed to, actively infected with, or recovered from COVID-19 were included in the dataset. The repertoires were released in a freely available public database meant as a resource for research on the immune response to SARS-CoV-2. The samples were drawn from the first 160 participants of the ongoing ImmuneRACE study and from 1,254 subjects provided by 6 global collaborators. Sample metadata almost always included a de-identified subject ID, COVID-19 status, age in years and sex. HLA class I and class II types, where available, came from metadata supplied by the sample provider rather than from assay-based typing.

The immunoSEQ Assay, a bias-controlled multiplex PCR, was used to amplify TCRbeta CDR3 regions from genomic DNA. From the authors' description of their analysis: The number of nucleated cells in each sample was estimated by amplification of reference gene primers within the assay. To quantify the absolute abundance of each unique TCRbeta CDR3 rearrangement, sequence reads were collapsed and filtered. For each sample, productive Simpson clonality was calculated by taking the square root of Simpson's diversity index across productive rearrangements. TCRdb retrieved this table from immuneACCESS and kept in-frame rearrangements only. Not all clones are present; in checked studies, unresolved V genes account for under half, and no reason is known for the remainder. The DNA gave D and trimming, while V, J and clone size come from that table. The sample table contains more than 200,000 clones; only one count was recorded for 83% of them. 2% to 3% of the sample rests with the top ten.

The CDR3 runs 16 residues from the cysteine to the phenylalanine. Of the read, only the CDR3 DNA is kept; its 48 bases are in frame from base 1. CDR1 MNHNY and CDR2 SVGAGI were looked up in the germline V gene (reference sequence). The V end loses 5 bases and the J end loses 2 bases, and a stretch of 19 bases separates them. Summary of the overall study and its limitations: How much clinical and demographic metadata was included differed by source and by participant, and the metadata was provided uncurated.

Each collaborating institution followed its own protocols to collect whole blood in K2EDTA tubes. For TCRbeta analysis, collaborator samples were shipped as frozen whole blood, as isolated PBMCs, or as DNA extracted from either sample type. The chain employs TRBV6-6 and TRBJ2-7; the D segment could be TRBD1, given 6 matching bases. The sample comprised peripheral blood. The sequence was obtained from a woman aged 40 to 55 with active or convalescent COVID-19. The CDR3 region: CASSIRTDSVTYEQYF. The bases read TGTGCCAGCAGTATACGGACAGACTCAGTCACCTACGAGCAGTACTTC.